This T cell receptor (beta chain) is from a study of T cell responses to AZD1222 COVID-19 vaccine. Study-wide findings and caveats: The breadth and depth of Spike-specific TCRs increased once two AZD1222 doses had been given.

Only in-frame clones appear in the TCRdb table, and some are missing; sequencing was by immunoSEQ multiplex PCR. The sample carries some 150,000 clones, more than 80% recorded once. V lost 7 bases and J 3 bases, leaving 16 bases between the germline ends. The length of the CDR3 is 15 residues. Germline V gives CDR1 LNHDA, CDR2 SQIVND (reference sequence). In regard to this clone: Its antigen is not identified.

The chain joins TRBV19 to TRBJ1-5; unclear D gene. Sequencing used peripheral blood, obtained 28 days after the second AZD1222 dose. This clonotype was sampled from an adult who received the AZD1222 COVID-19 vaccine. The CDR3 region is CASNSAGYHNQPQHF. The CDR3 bases are TGTGCCAGTAATAGTGCAGGCTACCACAATCAGCCCCAGCATTTT.